Below are 4 T cell receptor beta chains sequenced from a single sample in a study of immune heterogeneity within non-small cell lung tumors. A first 10-cycle multiplex round used 32 V-gene and 13 J-gene primers on TCR beta CDR3. Via MiXCR, TCRdb re-called the multiplex PCR reads, giving one row per CDR3 protein. Of over 10,000 distinct CDR3 sequences detected, 20% to 25% appear once; the ten largest clones hold 13%. Bulk tumor genomic DNA, 550 to 650 ng per sample, was the template. Far-apart biopsies, several per primary tumor, were taken during surgery. It was patients with untreated, newly diagnosed non-small cell lung cancer who underwent curative surgery. Sequenced input: lung tumor tissue. Every receptor here comes from a man aged 50 to 59 with non-small cell lung cancer.

In its sample, this clonotype was seen many times. The V gene is TRBV11-2, the J gene TRBJ1-2; a possible D gene is TRBD1 (5 bases). CDR3 length equals 14 residues. The germline V gene encodes CDR1 SGHAT and CDR2 FQNNGV. V was cut by 0 bases and J by 8 bases, with 13 bases left in between. The CDR3 nucleotides read TGTGCCAGCAGCTTAGATCCTACGAGGGGAGGCTACACCTTC. This codes for CASSLDPTRGGYTF.

This clonotype was picked up one time. A read error may be the cause here, since a much bigger clone is one base away. The chain carries TRBV7-2 and TRBJ1-6; 7 bases are shared with TRBD1. Germline CDR1 is SGHTA and CDR2 is FQGNSA. The CDR3 consists of 15 residues. CDR3 nucleotide sequence: TGTGGCAGCAGAGGGGGGAGACAGGGAAATTCACCCCTCCACTTT. Its protein is CGSRGGRQGNSPLHF. The full variable domain, its missing parts supplied by reference TRBV7-2 and TRBJ1-6, is GAGVSQSPSNKVTEKGKDVELRCDPISGHTALYWYRQSLGQGLEFLIYFQGNSAPDKSGLPSDRFSAERTGGSVSTLTIQRTQQEDSAVYLCGSRGGRQGNSPLHFGNGTRLTVT.

By frequency in the sample, this clonotype is medium-sized. V is TRBV6-1 and J is TRBJ2-7; 8 nucleotides align to TRBD2. The V gene's germline CDR1 is MNHNS and CDR2 SASEGT. V gave up 5 bases and J gave up 9 bases; unmatched junction bases: 15. The CDR3 runs to 15 residues. CDR3 bases: TGTGCCAGCAGTCCCGGACTAGCCGATACTAACGGGCAGTACTTC. Its translation: CASSPGLADTNGQYF.

This clonotype was detected ten times or more. This chain connects TRBV20-1 to TRBJ2-3; 14 nucleotides agree with TRBD2. This CDR3 spans 14 amino acids. J was trimmed by 8 bases and V by 5 bases; bases with no gene match: 6. The V gene's germline CDR1 is DFQATT and CDR2 SNEGSKA (reference sequence). The CDR3 DNA reads as TGCAGTGCTCGACTAGCGGGAGGGCCAGGTACGCAGTATTTT. Translated, it gives CSARLAGGPGTQYF.